Below, 30 T cell receptor beta chains from the same sample are listed, as sequenced in a study of blood T cells in healthy people across ages (dated by TCRdb to about 2015). Library creation used 5' RACE. The instrument was an Illumina HiSeq 2500. The second PCR ran for about 7 to 11 cycles and used a J-beta primer mix along with a sample-barcoded 5' primer. The public reads were reanalyzed by TCRdb: fastp trimming at Q25, MiXCR alignment, in-frame beta chains only. Every entry covers one CDR3 protein and lists the most common genes and DNA from its rows. The sample table contains about 650,000 distinct CDR3 sequences; only one count was recorded for about 50% of them. The ten top clones hold roughly 13% of the sample. Sequencing input: blood. The source of these receptors is a woman older than 75 in good health.

As concerns this clonotype: Since no conserved phenylalanine or tryptophan closes the CDR3, a read error is the likely cause. The chain has TRBV15 and TRBJ2-4; no clear D. The DNA end is more similar to TRBJ2-7, so the J call may be wrong. The length of the CDR3 is 15 residues. In germline, CDR1 is LNHNV, CDR2 YYDKDF (reference sequence). Written as DNA, the CDR3 is TGTGCCACCAGCAGAGATCTCGTCCCATCCTACGAGCAGTACCTC. It is translated as CATSRDLVPSYEQYL.

At least ten counts were recorded for this clonotype. V gene TRBV29-1 combines with J gene TRBJ2-6; TRBD1 matches 7 bases. The ends lost 8 bases at V and 4 bases at J; junction bases unmatched: 2. The CDR3 consists of 12 residues. The V gene's germline CDR1 is SQVTM and CDR2 ANQGSEA. Written as DNA, the CDR3 is TGCAGCACAGGGGACGGGGCCAACGTCCTGACTTTC. This gives the protein CSTGDGANVLTF. Based on the CDR3 plus reference TRBV29-1 and TRBJ2-6, the full variable domain is SAVISQKPSRDICQRGTSLTIQCQVDSQVTMMFWYRQQPGQSLTLIATANQGSEATYESGFVIDKFPISRPNLTFSTLTVSNMSPEDSSIYLCSTGDGANVLTFGAGSRLTVL.

V usage is TRBV7-9 and J usage is TRBJ2-5, with 9 bases that match TRBD2. The germline gives CDR1 SEHNR, CDR2 FQNEAQ (reference sequence). V shed 1 base, J shed 11 bases, and the junction held 17 bases outside the gene matches. The CDR3 extends over 17 amino acids. The CDR3 nucleotides read TGTGCCAGCAGCTTAGGTCAGACTAGCGGCTCCTACAATGAGCAGTACTTC. As protein: CASSLGQTSGSYNEQYF.

The rearrangement uses TRBV7-9 and TRBJ2-1, with D tentatively TRBD2 (5 bases). The CDR3 length is 14 residues. CDR1 is SEHNR and CDR2 is FQNEAQ in the germline V gene (reference sequence). V lost 1 base, J lost 7 bases, and 11 bases lay in between. The DNA of the CDR3 is TGTGCCAGCAGCTTAGTGGTCCGCGGGAATGAGCAGTTCTTC. Amino acids: CASSLVVRGNEQFF.

In its sample, this clonotype was seen many times. The chain combines TRBV4-2 with TRBJ1-1; D is unclear. The length of the CDR3 is 13 residues. Germline CDR1 LGHNA, CDR2 YNFKEQ. Trimming removed 0 bases at V and 10 bases at J, with 12 bases between. The DNA for the CDR3 is TGTGCCAGCAGCCAAGATCAACGGAGACGAGCTTTCTTT. This translates into CASSQDQRRRAFF.

The chain combines TRBV24-1 with TRBJ1-2, with 9 bases identical to TRBD1. Germline lookup yields CDR1 KGHDR and CDR2 SFDVKD. V was clipped by 3 bases and J by 8 bases; unmatched bases: 15. This CDR3 has 17 amino acids. The CDR3 DNA reads as TGTGCCACCAGTGATCCGCGAGGGACAGGGACTTCGGAGGGCTACACCTTC. Translation gives CATSDPRGTGTSEGYTF.

The genes are TRBV27 and TRBJ1-2, with D tentatively TRBD1 (6 bases). CDR1 MNHEY and CDR2 SMNVEV come from the germline V gene (reference sequence). The V and J ends lost 6 bases and 6 bases respectively, with 14 bases between them. This CDR3 contains 13 residues. The CDR3 region has the DNA TGTGCCAGCAGACAGCTGGGGGGCGATGGCTACACCTTC. Protein product: CASRQLGGDGYTF.

V usage is TRBV5-1 and J usage is TRBJ2-1; D remains ambiguous. V was clipped by 0 bases and J by 8 bases, with 9 bases between them. Germline V lookup: CDR1 SGHRS, CDR2 YFSETQ. This CDR3 has 13 amino acids. For the CDR3, the DNA is TGCGCCAGCAGCTTGGCCGTCGATGATGAGCAGTTCTTC. It codes for CASSLAVDDEQFF.

In the case of this clonotype: A much larger clone lies one base from this, so it may be a read error. The J gene is TRBJ2-5, the V gene TRBV28; D may match TRBD1 or TRBD2 (7 bases each). The germline gives CDR1 MDHEN, CDR2 SYDVKM. The length of the CDR3 is 15 residues. The CDR3 nucleotides are TGTGCCAGCAGCAGGGGGAGCGGGGAACAAGAGCCCCAGTACTTC. Translated, it gives CASSRGSGEQEPQYF.

As for this clonotype: A much larger clone lies one base from this, so it may be a read error. The J gene is TRBJ2-7, the V gene TRBV6-4; D is uncertain. The length of the CDR3 is 13 residues. The V gene's germline CDR1 is MRHNA and CDR2 SNTAGT. V was trimmed by 1 base and J by 7 bases, leaving 11 bases between them. CDR3 residues: CASSDFWHNEQYF. Here the CDR3 DNA reads TGTGCCAGCAGTGACTTCTGGCACAATGAGCAGTACTTC.

V and J are TRBV4-1 and TRBJ2-5; 12 bases line up with TRBD1. V was clipped by 2 bases and J by 11 bases; unmatched bases: 15. The length of the CDR3 is 17 residues. Germline CDR1 is MGHRA and CDR2 is YSYEKL. The CDR3 bases are TGCGCCAGCAGCCAACCATTCCGGGACAGGGGGCTGGGGGAGCAGTACTTC. Protein sequence: CASSQPFRDRGLGEQYF.

The chain uses TRBV3-1 and TRBJ1-2; no clear D gene. Trimming took 3 bases from V and 8 from J, leaving 7 bases between them. The CDR3 contains 11 residues. Germline V CDR1 and CDR2: LGHDT, YNNKEL (reference sequence). The CDR3 reads CASSHFLGYTF. The DNA of the CDR3 is TGTGCCAGCAGCCATTTTTTAGGCTACACCTTC.

The genes are TRBV5-1 and TRBJ2-5; D is uncertain. V was cut by 0 bases and J by 7 bases, with 16 bases left in between. The CDR3 is 15 amino acids. From germline, CDR1 is SGHRS and CDR2 YFSETQ. In nucleotides, the CDR3 is TGCGCCAGCAGCTTGGCTGCTACCTCGGGCGGGACCCAGTACTTC. This gives the protein CASSLAATSGGTQYF.

DNA of the CDR3: TGTGCCAGCAGCTCTCGGGACAGGGGCTATGGCTACACCTTC. Translation gives CASSSRDRGYGYTF. The chain carries TRBV7-9 and TRBJ1-2; TRBD1 aligns across 10 bases. Germline lookup yields CDR1 SEHNR and CDR2 FQNEAQ (reference sequence). V lost 4 bases to trimming and J lost 4 bases; unmatched junction nucleotides: 3. The CDR3 has 14 residues.

This clonotype was observed at least ten times. The chain joins TRBV27 to TRBJ2-3, with D perhaps given as TRBD1 or TRBD2 (5 bases each). The CDR3 contains 14 residues. The germline V and J ends were trimmed by 2 bases and 3 bases, with 9 bases remaining between them. Germline CDR1 MNHEY, CDR2 SMNVEV (reference sequence). CDR3 in DNA: TGTGCCAGCAGTTTACGAGGGGTGACAGATACGCAGTATTTT. It yields the protein CASSLRGVTDTQYF.

V gene TRBV10-3 combines with J gene TRBJ2-1; no firm D call. In germline, CDR1 is ENHRY, CDR2 SYGVKD. The CDR3 spans 16 residues. V gave up 0 bases and J gave up 8 bases, with 17 bases separating them. DNA for the CDR3: TGTGCCATCAGTGAGTCAGGGTCCGCGTCGGGCGATGAGCAGTTCTTC. Amino acid sequence: CAISESGSASGDEQFF.

This chain links TRBV27 with TRBJ2-3, with 9 bases fitting TRBD2. The CDR3 runs 16 residues. Germline CDR1 is MNHEY and CDR2 is SMNVEV (reference sequence). The J segment lost 8 bases and the V segment lost 5 bases, leaving 14 bases of the junction unmatched. The CDR3 loop reads CASSAKAGGRQITQYF. The CDR3 nucleotides read TGTGCCAGCAGTGCGAAAGCGGGGGGAAGGCAAATTACGCAGTATTTT.

The rearrangement uses TRBV29-1 and TRBJ2-3, with 7 bases aligning to TRBD1. With V trimmed by 7 bases and J by 1 base, 5 bases remained unmatched. This CDR3 spans 13 amino acids. CDR1 is SQVTM, CDR2 ANQGSEA, per germline. The CDR3: CSASQGGTDTQYF. CDR3 sequence (DNA): TGCAGCGCTTCGCAGGGGGGCACAGATACGCAGTATTTT.

The chain employs TRBV12-3 or TRBV12-4 and TRBJ2-3; no firm D call. With 3 bases removed from V and 0 bases from J, the gap between germline ends came to 7 bases. The CDR3 length is 14 residues. CDR3 sequence: CASSFNKSTDTQYF. CDR3 bases: TGTGCCAGCAGTTTCAACAAAAGCACAGATACGCAGTATTTT.

On this clonotype itself: Since a much larger clone is just one base distant, this may be a read error. The CDR3 here is CATSDCPRYNEQFF. For the CDR3, the DNA is TGTGCCACCAGTGATTGTCCCAGGTACAATGAGCAGTTCTTC. The V gene is TRBV24-1, the J gene TRBJ2-1; the D is unclear. There are 14 residues in the CDR3. The germline V gene has CDR1 KGHDR and CDR2 SFDVKD. Trimming cost V 2 bases and J 4 bases, with 8 bases left between them.

With respect to this clonotype: With a much larger clone just one base away, this may be a read error. The CDR3 protein is CSVAADGGEDTQYF. In DNA form, the CDR3 reads TGCAGCGTTGCCGCAGACGGGGGGGAGGATACGCAGTATTTT. The gene calls are TRBV29-1 and TRBJ2-3, with 8 bases that match TRBD2. The CDR3 consists of 14 residues. Germline trimming cut 4 bases from V and 6 bases from J; bases unmatched to any gene: 9. Germline V gene sequence: CDR1 SQVTM, CDR2 ANQGSEA.

This clonotype showed up just a few times. The chain combines TRBV6-5 with TRBJ2-3; tentatively, D is TRBD1 (7 bases). Trimming shortened V by 5 bases and J by 2 bases, and 11 bases separated the two germline ends. This CDR3 is built from 14 residues. Germline V gene data show CDR1 as MNHEY and CDR2 as SVGAGI. CDR3 region: CASSQGGVTDTQYF. The CDR3 nucleotides read TGTGCCAGCAGTCAGGGGGGAGTCACAGATACGCAGTATTTT.

This sequence joins TRBV4-3 and TRBJ2-3; 8 nucleotides align to TRBD2. The V and J ends lost 0 bases and 2 bases, in that order; junction bases with no gene match: 10. CDR3 length: 18 residues. CDR1 LGHNA and CDR2 YSLEER come from the germline V gene. CDR3 bases: TGCGCCAGCAGCCAAGACACGCCCAGCGGGGGCTTCACAGATACGCAGTATTTT. Amino acid sequence: CASSQDTPSGGFTDTQYF.

Concerning this clonotype: Being one base from a much bigger clone, this may be a read error. This chain joins TRBV29-1 and TRBJ2-7, with 8 bases that match TRBD2. The CDR3 has 15 amino acids. Germline V gene data show CDR1 as SQVTM and CDR2 as ANQGSEA. CDR3 loop: CSVVRVNGRGYGQYF. CDR3 coding DNA: TGCAGCGTTGTTAGGGTAAACGGGAGGGGATACGGGCAGTACTTC.

This clonotype was picked up many times. The rearrangement joins TRBV5-1 to TRBJ1-2; D gene ambiguous. CDR3 length equals 14 residues. The germline gives CDR1 SGHRS, CDR2 YFSETQ. V lost 2 bases to trimming and J lost 0 bases, with 8 bases between them. CDR3 coding DNA: TGCGCCAGCAGCTTCGGCAGGACTAACTATGGCTACACCTTC. Translated: CASSFGRTNYGYTF. Together with reference TRBV5-1 and TRBJ1-2, the CDR3 gives the full variable domain: KAGVTQTPRYLIKTRGQQVTLSCSPISGHRSVSWYQQTPGQGLQFLFEYFSETQRNKGNFPGRFSGRQFSNSRSEMNVSTLELGDSALYLCASSFGRTNYGYTFGSGTRLTVV.

This clonotype was seen a handful of times. The J gene is TRBJ2-7, the V gene TRBV7-2; tentative D call: TRBD1 (6 bases). This CDR3 has 16 residues. V dropped 0 bases and J dropped 0 bases, with 12 bases sitting between them. Germline V gene lookup returns CDR1 SGHTA and CDR2 FQGNSA. The CDR3 protein is CASSLAGQTASYEQYF. The CDR3 bases are TGTGCCAGCAGCTTAGCCGGACAGACAGCCTCCTACGAGCAGTACTTC.

The chain recombines TRBV20-1 with TRBJ2-3; D gene ambiguous. This CDR3 region has 13 residues. Per the germline V gene, CDR1 is DFQATT and CDR2 is SNEGSKA (reference sequence). Trimming left V 3 bases short and J 2 bases short, with 9 bases between. The CDR3 loop is CSASGPPTDTQYF. The CDR3 coding sequence is TGCAGTGCTAGTGGTCCACCCACAGATACGCAGTATTTT.

The V gene is TRBV2, the J gene TRBJ2-1; weak D call: TRBD1 (8 bases). This CDR3 contains 17 residues. CDR1 SNHLY and CDR2 FYNNEI come from the germline V gene. Trimming removed 3 bases at V and 7 bases at J, with 22 bases between. In nucleotides, the CDR3 is TGTGCCAGCAGTGAGGGAGGGGCAGGGGGCAAGAATAATGAGCAGTTCTTC. This translates into CASSEGGAGGKNNEQFF. The full variable domain, completed using reference TRBV2 and TRBJ2-1, is EPEVTQTPSHQVTQMGQEVILRCVPISNHLYFYWYRQILGQKVEFLVSFYNNEISEKSEIFDDQFSVERPDGSNFTLKIRSTKLEDSAMYFCASSEGGAGGKNNEQFFGPGTRLTVL.

The chain carries TRBV24-1 and TRBJ2-1; 11 bases are shared with TRBD2. This CDR3 comprises 17 residues. Germline loops: CDR1 KGHDR, CDR2 SFDVKD. V trimming: 3 bases; J trimming: 5 bases; junction bases outside the gene matches: 8. Here the CDR3 reads CATSDGGTSGADNEQFF. In DNA form, the CDR3 reads TGTGCCACCAGTGATGGGGGGACTAGCGGCGCCGACAATGAGCAGTTCTTC.

The V and J genes are TRBV20-1 and TRBJ2-7, with TRBD1 identical over 9 bases. The V gene's germline CDR1 is DFQATT and CDR2 SNEGSKA (reference sequence). Trimming cost V 5 bases and J 7 bases; bases outside gene matches: 12. CDR3 size: 14 residues. The DNA for the CDR3 is TGCAGTGCTGGACGGGACAGGGAATACAATGAGCAGTACTTC. Translated: CSAGRDREYNEQYF.